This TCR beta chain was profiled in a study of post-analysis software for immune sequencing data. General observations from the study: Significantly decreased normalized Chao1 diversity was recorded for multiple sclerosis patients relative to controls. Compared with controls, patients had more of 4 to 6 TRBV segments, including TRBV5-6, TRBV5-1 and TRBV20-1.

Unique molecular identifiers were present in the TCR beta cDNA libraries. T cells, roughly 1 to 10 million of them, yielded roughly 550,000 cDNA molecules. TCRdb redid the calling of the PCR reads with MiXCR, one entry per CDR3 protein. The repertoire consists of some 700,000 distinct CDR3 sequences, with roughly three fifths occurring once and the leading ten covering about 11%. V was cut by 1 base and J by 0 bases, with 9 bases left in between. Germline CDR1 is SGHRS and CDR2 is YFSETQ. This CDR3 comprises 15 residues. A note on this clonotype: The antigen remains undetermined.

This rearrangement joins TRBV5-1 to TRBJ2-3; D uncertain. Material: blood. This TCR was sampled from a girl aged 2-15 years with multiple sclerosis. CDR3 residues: CASSLRTVSTDTQYF. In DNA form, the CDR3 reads TGCGCCAGCAGCTTGCGTACGGTCAGCACAGATACGCAGTATTTT.